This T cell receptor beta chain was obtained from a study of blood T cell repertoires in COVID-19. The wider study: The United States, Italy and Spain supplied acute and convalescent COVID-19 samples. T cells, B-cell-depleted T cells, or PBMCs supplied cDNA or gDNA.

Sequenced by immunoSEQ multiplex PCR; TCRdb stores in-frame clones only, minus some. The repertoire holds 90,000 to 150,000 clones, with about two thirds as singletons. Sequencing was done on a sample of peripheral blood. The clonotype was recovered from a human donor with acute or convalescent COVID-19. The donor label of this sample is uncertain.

CDR3 in amino acids: CASRGGSGGRETQYF. CDR3 sequence (DNA): TGTGCCTCCCGAGGGGGTAGCGGGGGGCGGGAGACCCAGTACTTC. This chain joins TRBV30 and TRBJ2-5; 10 nucleotides align to TRBD2. Trimming removed 7 bases from V and 5 bases from J; junction bases left unmatched: 13. Germline-derived CDR1 and CDR2 are GTSNPN and SVGIG (reference sequence). The CDR3 is 15 residues long.